Described below is a single T cell receptor (beta chain) sequence and its context. Its antigen is unidentified. The TCR beta cDNA libraries carried unique molecular identifiers. Each CDR3 protein gets one entry after TCRdb re-called the PCR reads with MiXCR. The sample consists of 700,000 to 900,000 distinct CDR3 sequences, about 43% of them appearing once. This CDR3 is 12 amino acids long. Germline CDR1 SQVTM, CDR2 ANQGSEA. The trim removed 6 bases at V and 10 bases at J, leaving 9 bases unmatched. The data were taken from a study of post-analysis software for immune sequencing data. The study, taken as a whole, reports: TRBV5-6, TRBV5-1 and TRBV20-1 belonged to a set of roughly five TRBV segments that were more frequent in patients than controls. Comparison with controls showed significantly lower normalized Chao1 diversity in multiple sclerosis patients.

The TCR comes from a girl under 18 with multiple sclerosis. The rearrangement links TRBV29-1 to TRBJ2-1, with TRBD1 matching over 7 bases. The source material was blood. CDR3 DNA sequence: TGCAGCGTCCCTACGACAGGGTGGGAGCAGTTCTTC. Protein: CSVPTTGWEQFF.